Listed below are T cell receptor beta chains from one sample, sequenced in a study of cytomegalovirus exposure and HLA in healthy donors. The data were produced by immunoSEQ multiplex PCR, yet TCRdb's version contains in-frame clones alone and is incomplete. The sample records about 150,000 clones, 77% being singletons. The sequencing input was PBMCs. The receptors originated from a male donor in good health and CMV-seronegative. CDR3s include the opening cysteine and the closing phenylalanine or tryptophan.

>TRBV4-2|TRBJ1-1
CASSQTGQMNTEAFF
>TRBV2|TRBJ1-6
CASSDTYDNSPLHF
>TRBV6-1|TRBJ2-3
CASSELVTDTQYF
>TRBV27|TRBJ2-3
CASSGGSGVDTQYF
>TRBV7-3|TRBJ2-2
CASSLWATRRTGNTGELFF
>TRBV9|TRBJ2-7
CASSVGSSGGVSYEQYF
>TRBV7-9|TRBJ1-5
CASSPDRGRQPQHF
>TRBV20-1|TRBJ2-7
CSARSGYEQYF
>TRBV6-5|TRBJ1-1
CASSEKGATFF
>TRBV6-1|TRBJ2-5
CASSEFVGSLETQYF
>TRBV2|TRBJ1-1
CASSVPQGIVAEAFF
>TRBV5-4|TRBJ1-4
CASSLAATNEKLFF
>TRBV27|TRBJ1-1
CASSPTTGLPTEAFF
>TRBV13|TRBJ2-1
CASSSIAGGPGEQFF
>TRBV5-1|TRBJ1-1
CASTLQGPNTEAFF
>TRBV7-9|TRBJ2-7
CASNLAGGSSYEQYF
>TRBV28|TRBJ1-2
CASSTGQGNYGYTF
>TRBV19|TRBJ2-1
CASRKSPGDRDHLYNEQFF
>TRBV21-1|TRBJ1-1
CASRGGQAHMNTEAFF
>TRBV6-5|TRBJ2-4
CASSEQGSQNIQYF
>TRBV27|TRBJ2-7
CASSYTGAVDEQYF
>TRBV4-2|TRBJ2-5
CASSQGIPETQYF
>TRBV10-1|TRBJ2-3
CASSESPSGLRTDTQYF
>TRBV21-1|TRBJ2-1
CASSCQGQSDYNEQFF
>TRBV19|TRBJ1-4
CASSNRGPLVNEKLFF
>TRBV10-3|TRBJ1-1
CAISGTGKDTEAFF
>TRBV5-1|TRBJ2-7
CASSLALGSSYEQYF
>TRBV13|TRBJ2-1
CASSFRPRLANEQFF
>TRBV7-3|TRBJ2-1
CASSLFTTGGYNEQFF
>TRBV19|TRBJ1-2
CASSPQTNYGYTF
>TRBV5-1|TRBJ2-6
CASTDWVAEGGANVLTF
>TRBV29-1|TRBJ2-7
CSVKKGLAGGDRSYEQYF
>TRBV5-1|TRBJ2-7
CASSSGGAGVYEQYF
>TRBV7-8|TRBJ2-2
CASRPDRAVTGELFF
>TRBV7-8|TRBJ2-1
CASSLGSRPNEQFF
>TRBV7-9|TRBJ2-7
CASSLPGNEQYF
>TRBV5-4|TRBJ2-7
CASSLDRGGYEQYF
>TRBV5-1|TRBJ2-5
CASSLAGGRETQYF
>TRBV5-4|TRBJ2-3
CASRRGGTDTQYF
>TRBV30|TRBJ2-4
CAWSVWGLENIQYF
>TRBV7-9|TRBJ2-3
CSSSRRQGSTDTQYF
>TRBV29-1|TRBJ2-5
CSTRGTSGKKETQYF
>TRBV4-3|TRBJ1-4
CASSHWGHDNEKLFF
>TRBV6-1|TRBJ2-7
CASRGGGNPSYEQYF
>TRBV7-2|TRBJ2-5
CASSLVGETQYF
>TRBV10-3|TRBJ2-1
CAISPKGRDEQFF
>TRBV27|TRBJ2-3
CASSSPGLVRDTQYF
>TRBV4-3|TRBJ2-5
CASSQDTTSGGETQYF
>TRBV4-1|TRBJ2-6
CASSQGGSPGANVLTF
>TRBV9|TRBJ1-1
CASSPPEGHTEAFF
>TRBV30|TRBJ1-5
CAWSVVTGSQPQHF
>TRBV9|TRBJ1-2
CASSVDLGQGGYGYTF
>TRBV6-5|TRBJ1-4
CASSPGQGTNEKLFF